This entry is about one T cell receptor beta chain. Germline and junction disagree at one end, which may indicate a read error. The CDR3 is made up of 14 amino acids. The germline V gene encodes CDR1 LGHNT and CDR2 FRNRAP. These data are taken from a study of identical twins. TCRdb reprocessed the 5' RACE reads via MiXCR and lists one record per CDR3 protein. The sample consists of 1,800,000 or so distinct CDR3 sequences, about 32% of them appearing once. This chain joins TRBV12-5 and TRBJ2-1, with D possibly being TRBD2 (6 bases). Specimen: cord blood. The TCR originated in a newborn girl in good health. The CDR3 loop is CARGLSSGEETQFF. Here the CDR3 DNA reads TGTGCTAGAGGTTTGTCTAGTGGGGAGGAGACCCAGTTCTTC.